The source of this T cell receptor (beta chain) is a study of shared clonotypes between healthy human individuals. The overall study: Each donor had three CD4 naive, three CD4 memory, two CD8 naive and one CD8 memory plate.

For this clone: Its antigen is not known.

Points from the study as a whole: Relative to clonotypes present in all four donors, those not shared had lower generation probabilities.

CDR1 and CDR2 (germline): MNHNS, SASEGT. V was cut by 10 bases and J by 0 bases, with 10 bases left in between. The CDR3 is 13 residues long. The assay used deep level. Assay: immunoSEQ multiplex PCR; the TCRdb copy retains only in-frame clones and omits some. The sample comprises over 2 million clones, under 95% of which are singletons, and approximately 0.41% rests with the top ten. The rearrangement joins TRBV6-1 to TRBJ2-1; the D is unclear. The TCR was taken from a man aged 18 to 29 in good health. Some clones in this sample may be carry-over from other donors' samples. Specimen: naive CD4+ T cells from PBMCs. Subset given: CD45RA+ positively selected. The CDR3 is CATLSSSYNEQFF. DNA of the CDR3: TGTGCCACCTTAAGTAGCTCCTACAATGAGCAGTTCTTC.